One sample yielded the 29 T cell receptor beta chains listed below, sequenced in a study of multiple sclerosis patients with progressive multifocal leukoencephalopathy (dated by TCRdb to about 2019). Sample time point, as interpreted from the label and publication: before natalizumab initiation. Library creation used the immunoSEQ multiplex PCR assay. TCRdb stores this immuneACCESS table with in-frame sequences only. Part of the clones is absent; in the studies checked, under half of the shortfall reflects unresolved V genes, and no reason is known for the rest. This sample is represented by roughly 34,000 clones; approximately 90% of them were singletons. The top ten clones comprise roughly 1.5% of the sample. Specimen: PBMCs. Source of these receptors: a human donor with multiple sclerosis.

V and J are TRBV9 and TRBJ2-7; no clear D. CDR3 length: 14 amino acids. Trimming pared 4 bases from V and 7 bases from J, leaving 18 bases between. Germline values: CDR1 SGDLS, CDR2 YYNGEE. The CDR3 loop is CASSPSPSPSEQYF. The CDR3 DNA reads TGTGCCAGCAGCCCCTCTCCCTCTCCGTCGGAGCAGTACTTC.

The chain has TRBV28 and TRBJ2-2, with 12 bases matching TRBD2. The V gene's germline CDR1 is MDHEN and CDR2 SYDVKM. This CDR3 region has 16 residues. V was clipped by 5 bases and J by 5 bases; unmatched bases: 6. CDR3 in amino acids: CASSMTSGRRTGELFF. In nucleotides, the CDR3 is TGTGCCAGCAGTATGACTAGCGGGAGAAGAACCGGGGAGCTGTTTTTT.

The chain's CDR3 is CASSFQPPSRTGAHWGTDTQYF. The CDR3 DNA is TGTGCCAGCAGTTTCCAACCCCCTTCCCGGACAGGGGCCCACTGGGGCACAGATACGCAGTATTTT. This chain connects TRBV27 to TRBJ2-3; 9 positions match TRBD1. The CDR3 covers 22 residues. After removal of 3 bases from V and 1 base from J, the junction contained 23 bases not matched to a gene. From germline, CDR1 is MNHEY and CDR2 SMNVEV (reference sequence).

This chain joins TRBV29-1 and TRBJ2-2; a weak D match, TRBD2 (6 bases). The germline V gene encodes CDR1 SQVTM and CDR2 ANQGSEA. There are 14 residues in the CDR3. The V end was cut by 7 bases, the J end by 0 bases, with 12 bases between. CDR3 region: CSALAAPNTGELFF. CDR3 DNA sequence: TGCAGCGCCTTAGCGGCCCCGAACACCGGGGAGCTGTTTTTT.

The chain joins TRBV7-2 to TRBJ2-5; D not resolved. The CDR3 sequence is 13 residues long. The V end lost 1 base, the J end lost 1 base, and 4 bases lay between the germline ends. In germline, CDR1 is SGHTA, CDR2 FQGNSA. The CDR3 DNA reads TGTGCCAGCAGCTTAGTTCCCCAAGAGACCCAGTACTTC. Translation gives CASSLVPQETQYF.

The rearrangement joins TRBV4-1 to TRBJ2-7; D is uncertain. This CDR3 comprises 15 residues. Germline lookup yields CDR1 MGHRA and CDR2 YSYEKL. Trimming shortened V by 3 bases and J by 0 bases, and 12 bases separated the two germline ends. DNA of the CDR3: TGCGCCAGCAGCCAGGACCTGACCCCCTCCTACGAGCAGTACTTC. Amino acids: CASSQDLTPSYEQYF.

This chain uses TRBV7-8 with TRBJ2-1; TRBD2 matches at 8 bases. Trimming cost V 3 bases and J 9 bases; bases outside gene matches: 10. The CDR3 loop spans 15 amino acids. Germline V CDR1 and CDR2: SGHVS, FQNEAQ. CDR3 DNA: TGTGCCAGCAGCTTTAGCGGGACTACGGGCGGTGAGCAGTTCTTC. This translates into CASSFSGTTGGEQFF.

The chain links TRBV7-2 to TRBJ2-5; the D gene is possibly TRBD2 (7 bases). The V end was cut by 0 bases, the J end by 4 bases, with 15 bases between. The CDR3 length is 16 residues. Germline CDR1 SGHTA, CDR2 FQGNSA. Here the CDR3 reads CASSLARGLAVETQYF. CDR3 bases: TGTGCCAGCAGCTTAGCGCGGGGGCTCGCAGTAGAGACCCAGTACTTC. Supplemented by reference TRBV7-2 and TRBJ2-5, the full variable domain reads GAGVSQSPSNKVTEKGKDVELRCDPISGHTALYWYRQSLGQGLEFLIYFQGNSAPDKSGLPSDRFSAERTGGSVSTLTIQRTQQEDSAVYLCASSLARGLAVETQYFGPGTRLLVL.

V gene TRBV6-5 combines with J gene TRBJ1-2; 10 bases match TRBD1. The ends lost 6 bases at V and 7 bases at J; junction bases unmatched: 2. The CDR3 extends over 12 amino acids. Germline loops: CDR1 MNHEY, CDR2 SVGAGI. CDR3 region: CASRGDRGGYTF. The CDR3 DNA reads TGTGCCAGCAGGGGGGACAGGGGTGGCTACACCTTC.

The J gene is TRBJ2-1, the V gene TRBV16; D is uncertain. The germline V gene has CDR1 KGHSY and CDR2 FQNENV. The CDR3 totals 13 residues. Between the trimmed V and J ends, which lost 0 bases and 7 bases, there was a span of 7 bases. The CDR3 protein is CASSQSASNEQFF. The CDR3 DNA reads as TGTGCCAGCAGCCAATCTGCGTCTAATGAGCAGTTCTTC. The full variable domain, with the rest looked up from reference TRBV16 and TRBJ2-1, is GEEVAQTPKHLVRGEGQKAKLYCAPIKGHSYVFWYQQVLKNEFKFLISFQNENVFDETGMPKERFSAKCLPNSPCSLEIQATKLEDSAVYFCASSQSASNEQFFGPGTRLTVL.

This clone came up once. CDR3 region: CASSLGDPDQETQYF. The CDR3 DNA reads as TGCGCCAGCAGCTTGGGGGACCCTGATCAAGAGACCCAGTACTTC. The chain has TRBV5-1 and TRBJ2-5; D may match TRBD1 or TRBD2 (5 bases each). V dropped 0 bases and J dropped 2 bases, with 11 bases sitting between them. This CDR3 has 15 residues. Germline CDR1 reads SGHRS; CDR2 reads YFSETQ.

The genes are TRBV29-1 and TRBJ2-7; 10 bases match TRBD1. The CDR3 loop spans 14 amino acids. The germline V gene encodes CDR1 SQVTM and CDR2 ANQGSEA. V shed 7 bases, J shed 1 base, and the junction held 7 bases outside the gene matches. CDR3 amino acids: CSATGTGASYEQYF. The DNA of the CDR3 is TGCAGCGCAACCGGGACAGGGGCTTCCTACGAGCAGTACTTC.

A single count supports this clone. The gene calls are TRBV5-5 and TRBJ2-1; 7 bases align to TRBD2. Germline V gene lookup returns CDR1 SGHKS and CDR2 YYEKEE (reference sequence). The V gene end was trimmed by 0 bases and the J gene end by 4 bases; junction bases not matched to a gene: 1. The CDR3 is 14 amino acids. The CDR3 reads CASSLVLAYNEQFF. CDR3 DNA sequence: TGTGCCAGCAGCTTGGTACTAGCGTACAATGAGCAGTTCTTC.

The chain links TRBV19 to TRBJ1-5; no firm D call. Germline CDR1 LNHDA, CDR2 SQIVND (reference sequence). Trimming removed 1 base at V and 6 bases at J, with 7 bases between. The CDR3 contains 13 residues. The CDR3 sequence: CASSIGFGQPQHF. The CDR3 DNA reads TGTGCCAGTAGTATAGGGTTCGGTCAGCCCCAGCATTTT.

This clone is a singleton in its sample. This chain joins TRBV27 and TRBJ2-2, with a tentative D call TRBD2 (5 bases). The CDR3 extends over 15 amino acids. V lost 3 bases and J lost 0, with 8 bases in between. The germline gives CDR1 MNHEY, CDR2 SMNVEV (reference sequence). The CDR3 DNA follows: TGTGCCAGCAGTTTCTGGAGGCCGAACACCGGGGAGCTGTTTTTT. This sequence encodes CASSFWRPNTGELFF.

The genes are TRBV2 and TRBJ1-4; D is perhaps TRBD1 (5 bases). V lost 6 bases and J 7 bases, leaving 15 bases between the germline ends. The CDR3 runs to 14 residues. CDR1 and CDR2 (germline): SNHLY, FYNNEI. The CDR3 sequence: CASRRQQSAEKLFF. The CDR3 region has the DNA TGTGCCAGCAGAAGACAGCAGAGCGCTGAAAAACTGTTTTTT.

The chain is built from TRBV19 and TRBJ1-5, with unresolved D. V lost 0 bases to trimming and J lost 7 bases, with 13 bases between them. Per germline, CDR1 LNHDA and CDR2 SQIVND (reference sequence). CDR3 length: 15 residues. As DNA, the CDR3 is TGTGCCAGTAGTATAGAGGGCAGGAACGGCCAGCCCCAGCATTTT. Protein product: CASSIEGRNGQPQHF. Filled out from reference TRBV19 and TRBJ1-5, the complete variable domain reads DGGITQSPKYLFRKEGQNVTLSCEQNLNHDAMYWYRQDPGQGLRLIYYSQIVNDFQKGDIAEGYSVSREKKESFPLTVTSAQKNPTAFYLCASSIEGRNGQPQHFGDGTRLSIL.

The rearrangement links TRBV28 to TRBJ1-1, with D possibly matching TRBD1 (5 bases). Per germline, CDR1 MDHEN and CDR2 SYDVKM. This CDR3 region has 14 residues. Trimming took 10 bases from V and 1 from J, leaving 16 bases between them. CDR3 residues: CATIRGGQNTEAFF. CDR3 sequence (DNA): TGTGCCACGATACGGGGCGGACAGAACACTGAAGCTTTCTTT.

The V gene is TRBV5-6, the J gene TRBJ1-2; D possibly corresponds to TRBD1 (5 bases). The CDR3 is made up of 12 amino acids. With 5 bases removed from V and 8 bases from J, the gap between germline ends came to 13 bases. The germline V gene has CDR1 SGHDT and CDR2 YYEEEE. The CDR3 spells CASRVGVVGYTF. In DNA, the CDR3 is TGTGCCAGCAGGGTGGGGGTCGTCGGCTACACCTTC.

The rearrangement uses TRBV28 and TRBJ1-3; TRBD1 matches 10 bases. Per the germline V gene, CDR1 is MDHEN and CDR2 is SYDVKM. V shed 1 base and J 6 bases; nucleotides not matched to a gene: 6. This CDR3 is 16 amino acids long. The CDR3 nucleotides read TGTGCCAGCAGTTTATCGTCCGGGACAGGGGAAAACACCATATATTTT. As protein: CASSLSSGTGENTIYF.

This clone appeared a few times. The rearrangement joins TRBV19 to TRBJ1-2, with D perhaps TRBD1 (6 bases). Trimming removed 4 bases from V and 2 bases from J, with 11 bases in between. Germline loops: CDR1 LNHDA, CDR2 SQIVND (reference sequence). This CDR3 region has 14 residues. The CDR3 sequence: CASSTSQGNYGYTF. CDR3 bases: TGTGCCAGTAGTACGTCCCAGGGGAACTATGGCTACACCTTC.

The chain combines TRBV28 with TRBJ2-1; a possible D gene is TRBD2 (8 bases). CDR3 length: 16 amino acids. V lost 7 bases to trimming and J lost 4 bases, with 20 bases between them. Germline V gene sequence: CDR1 MDHEN, CDR2 SYDVKM. As DNA, the CDR3 is TGTGCCAGCACCCCCAGGGGGGTAGCGGGATACAATGAGCAGTTCTTC. This encodes CASTPRGVAGYNEQFF.

V is TRBV7-9 and J is TRBJ2-7, with D perhaps being TRBD1 or TRBD2 (5 bases each). V was shortened by 5 bases and J by 2 bases, with 10 bases between the two germline ends. CDR1 is SEHNR, CDR2 FQNEAQ, per germline (reference sequence). This CDR3 is built from 13 residues. CDR3 protein: CASSRDGTYEQYF. The DNA for the CDR3 is TGTGCCAGCAGCCGGGACGGAACCTACGAGCAGTACTTC. Using reference TRBV7-9 and TRBJ2-7 for the parts outside the CDR3, the full variable domain is DTGVSQNPRHKITKRGQNVTFRCDPISEHNRLYWYRQTLGQGPEFLTYFQNEAQLEKSRLLSDRFSAERPKGSFSTLEIQRTEQGDSAMYLCASSRDGTYEQYFGPGTRLTVT.

This chain connects TRBV27 to TRBJ2-5; weak D call: TRBD1 (5 bases). The CDR3 length is 15 residues. The V gene lost 6 bases and the J gene lost 0 bases, with 14 bases spanning the gap. CDR1 and CDR2 from the germline V gene are MNHEY and SMNVEV (reference sequence). The CDR3 DNA is TGTGCCAGCAGAACCCAGATGGGGCACCAAGAGACCCAGTACTTC. This codes for CASRTQMGHQETQYF.

This chain uses TRBV30 with TRBJ2-6; D might be TRBD1 or TRBD2, each matching 5 bases. The CDR3 sequence is 18 residues long. Germline CDR1 reads GTSNPN; CDR2 reads SVGIG (reference sequence). V was clipped by 0 bases and J by 0 bases, with 15 bases between them. Here the CDR3 reads CAWSVGEGPSSGANVLTF. As DNA, the CDR3 is TGTGCCTGGAGTGTAGGCGAGGGACCCAGCTCTGGGGCCAACGTCCTGACTTTC. The entire variable domain, with the rest obtained from reference TRBV30 and TRBJ2-6, is as follows: SQTIHQWPATLVQPVGSPLSLECTVEGTSNPNLYWYRQAAGRGLQLLFYSVGIGQISSEVPQNLSASRPQDRQFILSSKKLLLSDSGFYLCAWSVGEGPSSGANVLTFGAGSRLTVL.

This chain connects TRBV5-8 to TRBJ1-1, with D hard to call. The CDR3 consists of 14 residues. Per the germline V gene, CDR1 is SGHTS and CDR2 is YDEGEE. The V and J ends lost 4 bases and 10 bases respectively, with 20 bases between them. The CDR3 reads CASSRQGLVGRAFF. The CDR3 DNA sequence: TGTGCCAGCAGCCGACAAGGCCTAGTTGGGAGAGCTTTCTTT.

The count of this clone is one. The chain couples TRBV21-1 to TRBJ2-4. TRBV21-1 is assigned pseudogene status. This CDR3 comprises 17 residues. The CDR3, as DNA: TGTGCCAGCAGGGAATTTATACTACAGCAAAGAAAAAACATTCAGTACTTC. This encodes CASREFILQQRKNIQYF.

The chain is built from TRBV5-1 and TRBJ1-2, with a possible D match to TRBD1 (6 bases). Germline CDR1 and CDR2: SGHRS and YFSETQ. V lost 7 bases to trimming and J lost 8 bases, with 18 bases between them. The CDR3 spans 13 residues. The DNA of the CDR3 is TGCGCCAGCCGGACAGCCGAGGGGTCGGGCTACACCTTC. Its protein is CASRTAEGSGYTF. The full variable domain, completed using reference TRBV5-1 and TRBJ1-2, is KAGVTQTPRYLIKTRGQQVTLSCSPISGHRSVSWYQQTPGQGLQFLFEYFSETQRNKGNFPGRFSGRQFSNSRSEMNVSTLELGDSALYLCASRTAEGSGYTFGSGTRLTVV.

The CDR3 sequence: CASSLDGNQPQHF. The CDR3 bases are TGTGCCAGCAGCTTAGACGGCAATCAGCCCCAGCATTTT. The chain joins TRBV7-2 to TRBJ1-5, with D unresolved. Trimming shortened V by 1 base and J by 2 bases, and 3 bases separated the two germline ends. This CDR3 has 13 amino acids. The germline gives CDR1 SGHTA, CDR2 FQGNSA.